Here is one TCR beta chain with its context. Methods used by the authors: Nucleated cell counts were estimated from reference gene primer amplification. TCRdb's copy holds only in-frame clones and misses some; the assay was immunoSEQ multiplex PCR. V and J calls plus clone size are reproduced from that table; the DNA served to infer D and trimming. The sample yields more than 110,000 clones, around 73% seen once. This entry is derived from a study of blood T cell repertoires in COVID-19. At the level of the study: COVID-19 samples collected from the United States, Italy and Spain covered acute and convalescent phases. The cDNA or gDNA used as material had been derived from T cells, B-cell-depleted T cells, or PBMCs.

Trimming took off 0 bases at V and 6 bases at J, with 9 bases between the two ends. Germline CDR1 is MNHEY and CDR2 is SVGEGT. The CDR3 loop spans 14 amino acids. The receptor comes from a woman aged 45 to 65 with active or convalescent COVID-19. The sample comprised peripheral blood. The chain carries TRBV6-2 or TRBV6-3 and TRBJ2-1, with a tentative D call TRBD1 (6 bases). The CDR3 nucleotides are TGTGCCAGCAGTTACTCGAACAGGGTCAATGAGCAGTTCTTC. Its translation: CASSYSNRVNEQFF.